A single sample is the source of the 20 T cell receptor beta chains below, sequenced in a study of shared clonotypes between healthy human individuals. Libraries were prepared by immunoSEQ multiplex PCR; TCRdb keeps only in-frame clonotypes and omits some of them. This table has around 2.5 million clones, 93% appearing once. The sample consisted of naive CD4+ T cells from PBMCs. As for subset: CD45RA+ positively selected. Every receptor here comes from a man between 18 and 35 years old in good health. Some clones in this sample may be carry-over from other donors' samples.

The V call is TRBV18, the J call TRBJ2-6; 11 bases align to TRBD1. This CDR3 is built from 19 residues. CDR1 KGHSH and CDR2 LQKENI come from the germline V gene. Germline trimming cut 1 base from V and 2 bases from J; bases unmatched to any gene: 7. CDR3 loop: CASSPLGQGAPAGANVLTF. For the CDR3, the DNA is TGTGCCAGCTCACCACTCGGACAGGGGGCGCCCGCTGGGGCCAACGTCCTGACTTTC.

Only one count was recorded for this clone. The chain recombines TRBV6-1 with TRBJ2-2; no clear D gene. Trimming removed 5 bases from V and 8 bases from J, with 12 bases in between. The CDR3 length is 13 residues. Germline V gene sequence: CDR1 MNHNS, CDR2 SASEGT. The CDR3, as DNA: TGTGCCAGCAGTTTCCTGGTCGCGGGGGAGCTGTTTTTT. It yields the protein CASSFLVAGELFF.

J is TRBJ2-5 and V is TRBV12-5, with D tentatively TRBD1 or TRBD2 (5 bases each). The CDR3 loop spans 17 amino acids. Trimming pared 0 bases from V and 5 bases from J, leaving 19 bases between. Per the germline V gene, CDR1 is LGHNT and CDR2 is FRNRAP. CDR3 sequence reads: CASGLVGAGPRPETQYF. The CDR3 coding sequence is TGTGCTAGTGGTTTGGTAGGGGCGGGCCCCCGGCCGGAGACCCAGTACTTC.

V gene TRBV6-6 combines with J gene TRBJ1-1; possible D gene TRBD1, 6 bases. The V and J ends lost 6 bases and 4 bases respectively, with 18 bases between them. The CDR3 covers 15 residues. In germline, CDR1 is MNHNY, CDR2 SVGAGI (reference sequence). The CDR3 region has the DNA TGTGCCAGCAGGCCGCCCCCAGGGGTGGTCACTGAAGCTTTCTTT. Translated: CASRPPPGVVTEAFF.

As DNA, the CDR3 is TGTGCCACCTCAGTTTCACCAGGACAGGGGGAGAACACTGAAGCTTTCTTT. Protein product: CATSVSPGQGENTEAFF. The chain recombines TRBV28 with TRBJ1-1, with 10 bases fitting TRBD1. CDR1 and CDR2 from the germline V gene are MDHEN and SYDVKM. The J segment lost 1 base and the V segment lost 10 bases, leaving 15 bases of the junction unmatched. This CDR3 comprises 17 residues.

The CDR3 DNA reads as TGTGCCAGCAGCGTAGTGGGGAGATCTCCCGGGGAGCTGTTTTTT. This gives the protein CASSVVGRSPGELFF. The rearrangement joins TRBV9 to TRBJ2-2; possibly TRBD2 for D (5 bases). From germline, CDR1 is SGDLS and CDR2 YYNGEE. With 0 bases removed from V and 6 bases from J, the gap between germline ends came to 12 bases. The CDR3 extends over 15 amino acids.

The chain couples TRBV15 to TRBJ2-7; TRBD2 might be the D (6 bases). Between the trimmed V and J ends, which lost 1 base and 2 bases, there was a span of 18 bases. Germline CDR1 reads LNHNV; CDR2 reads YYDKDF (reference sequence). The CDR3 is 17 amino acids. CDR3 coding DNA: TGTGCCACCAGCAGAGCTCCACAGGCCGGCGGGGCCTACGAGCAGTACTTC. Encoded protein: CATSRAPQAGGAYEQYF.

This chain joins TRBV27 and TRBJ2-3; TRBD2 matches at 7 bases. The CDR3 loop spans 15 amino acids. The ends lost 1 base at V and 7 bases at J; junction bases unmatched: 8. The germline gives CDR1 MNHEY, CDR2 SMNVEV (reference sequence). DNA of the CDR3: TGTGCCAGCAGTTTATTTGGCGGGAGAACATATACGCAGTATTTT. Protein sequence: CASSLFGGRTYTQYF.

The chain uses TRBV11-2 and TRBJ2-5; 7 positions agree with TRBD1. The trim removed 7 bases at V and 4 bases at J, leaving 6 bases unmatched. Germline assignment: CDR1 SGHAT and CDR2 FQNNGV. The CDR3 runs 13 residues. The CDR3 sequence: CASTRQGGETQYF. The CDR3 coding sequence is TGTGCCAGCACGAGACAGGGCGGAGAGACCCAGTACTTC. Complete variable domain (other parts from reference TRBV11-2 and TRBJ2-5): EAGVAQSPRYKIIEKRQSVAFWCNPISGHATLYWYQQILGQGPKLLIQFQNNGVVDDSQLPKDRFSAERLKGVDSTLKIQPAKLEDSAVYLCASTRQGGETQYFGPGTRLLVL.

Worth noting for this clone: This CDR3 is also generated by other DNA sequences in the sample. The chain couples TRBV30 to TRBJ1-3, with D hard to call. V shed 0 bases and J shed 7 bases, with 7 bases lying between them. CDR1 is GTSNPN and CDR2 is SVGIG in the germline V gene (reference sequence). The CDR3 has 12 amino acids. CDR3 coding DNA: TGTGCCTGGAGTGTACAAGGGAACACCATATATTTT. Translation: CAWSVQGNTIYF. Full variable domain (outside the CDR3, taken from reference TRBV30 and TRBJ1-3): SQTIHQWPATLVQPVGSPLSLECTVEGTSNPNLYWYRQAAGRGLQLLFYSVGIGQISSEVPQNLSASRPQDRQFILSSKKLLLSDSGFYLCAWSVQGNTIYFGEGSWLTVV.

The chain joins TRBV14 to TRBJ2-5; 7 nucleotides align to TRBD2. In germline, CDR1 is SGHDN, CDR2 FVKESK. The V and J ends lost 2 bases and 5 bases, in that order; junction bases with no gene match: 14. The CDR3 has 17 residues. The CDR3 DNA follows: TGTGCCAGCAGCCAATATTCAGGGAGGGGCCGGGGCGAGACCCAGTACTTC. Protein: CASSQYSGRGRGETQYF.

This CDR3 reads CASGTGSPGEQYF. CDR3 coding DNA: TGTGCCAGTGGGACAGGTTCCCCTGGCGAGCAGTACTTC. This sequence joins TRBV28 and TRBJ2-7; 8 bases are shared with TRBD1. The CDR3 covers 13 residues. V was clipped by 9 bases and J by 6 bases; unmatched bases: 10. In germline, CDR1 is MDHEN, CDR2 SYDVKM. The variable domain in full, with the rest retrieved from reference TRBV28 and TRBJ2-7, is DVKVTQSSRYLVKRTGEKVFLECVQDMDHENMFWYRQDPGLGLRLIYFSYDVKMKEKGDIPEGYSVSREKKERFSLILESASTNQTSMYLCASGTGSPGEQYFGPGTRLTVT.

V usage is TRBV6-6 and J usage is TRBJ2-3; 10 nucleotides match TRBD2. Germline lookup yields CDR1 MNHNY and CDR2 SVGAGI (reference sequence). The CDR3 loop spans 16 amino acids. Unmatched junction bases numbered 6, after V lost 6 bases and J lost 0 bases. CDR3 sequence reads: CASRKTTSGSTDTQYF. In DNA form, the CDR3 reads TGTGCCAGCAGGAAAACGACTAGCGGGAGCACAGATACGCAGTATTTT.

This rearrangement joins TRBV28 to TRBJ2-7, with 7 bases that match TRBD2. The germline gives CDR1 MDHEN, CDR2 SYDVKM. This CDR3 spans 14 amino acids. With 6 bases clipped from V and 5 bases from J, the junction kept 10 bases outside the gene matches. CDR3 residues: CASRKHGGVHEQYF. CDR3 bases: TGTGCCAGCAGGAAACATGGGGGGGTCCACGAGCAGTACTTC. The full variable domain, rest sourced from reference TRBV28 and TRBJ2-7, is DVKVTQSSRYLVKRTGEKVFLECVQDMDHENMFWYRQDPGLGLRLIYFSYDVKMKEKGDIPEGYSVSREKKERFSLILESASTNQTSMYLCASRKHGGVHEQYFGPGTRLTVT.

This chain joins TRBV5-1 and TRBJ2-1; D possibly uses TRBD1 or TRBD2 (5 bases each). V lost 4 bases to trimming and J lost 0 bases, with 14 bases between them. The germline V gene encodes CDR1 SGHRS and CDR2 YFSETQ. There are 16 residues in the CDR3. CDR3 nucleotides: TGCGCCAGCAGCCGAGGGGAAGTGAGCTCCTACAATGAGCAGTTCTTC. This codes for CASSRGEVSSYNEQFF.

V and J are TRBV9 and TRBJ2-6, with no clear D. The germline CDR1 and CDR2 sequences are SGDLS and YYNGEE. There are 17 residues in the CDR3. Trimming stripped 3 bases from V and 1 base from J, with 14 bases between. CDR3 nucleotides: TGTGCCAGCAGCGCGAGATCCCAAGGTTCTGGGGCCAACGTCCTGACTTTC. Its translation is CASSARSQGSGANVLTF.

The genes are TRBV28 and TRBJ1-1; 7 nucleotides agree with TRBD1. V was clipped by 2 bases and J by 0 bases; unmatched bases: 9. Germline V lookup: CDR1 MDHEN, CDR2 SYDVKM. The CDR3 loop spans 17 amino acids. DNA of the CDR3: TGTGCCAGCAGTTTAGGTGGGACAGTTAACATGAACACTGAAGCTTTCTTT. Translation: CASSLGGTVNMNTEAFF.

This clone was recorded a few times. Other DNA sequences of this sample code for an identical CDR3. The chain has TRBV6-1 and TRBJ2-6, with D unclear. CDR1 MNHNS and CDR2 SASEGT come from the germline V gene. This CDR3 spans 12 amino acids. V was trimmed by 6 bases and J by 1 base, leaving 1 base between them. CDR3: CASRSGANVLTF. The DNA of the CDR3 is TGTGCCAGCAGATCTGGGGCCAACGTCCTGACTTTC.

The rearrangement links TRBV6-1 to TRBJ2-7, with D possibly being TRBD1 (5 bases). Germline CDR1 and CDR2: MNHNS and SASEGT. The germline V and J ends were trimmed by 2 bases and 3 bases, with 14 bases remaining between them. The CDR3 covers 15 residues. The CDR3 DNA is TGTGCCAGCAGTGAATCCGGCAGGGTTAGCTACGAGCAGTACTTC. This sequence encodes CASSESGRVSYEQYF.

CDR3 in amino acids: CATSALRQPYEQYF. CDR3 nucleotide sequence: TGTGCCACCTCGGCACTTCGGCAGCCCTACGAGCAGTACTTC. The chain employs TRBV15 and TRBJ2-7, with D unclear. The CDR3 runs 14 residues. Germline V lookup: CDR1 LNHNV, CDR2 YYDKDF (reference sequence). V gave up 8 bases and J gave up 2 bases, with 16 bases separating them.